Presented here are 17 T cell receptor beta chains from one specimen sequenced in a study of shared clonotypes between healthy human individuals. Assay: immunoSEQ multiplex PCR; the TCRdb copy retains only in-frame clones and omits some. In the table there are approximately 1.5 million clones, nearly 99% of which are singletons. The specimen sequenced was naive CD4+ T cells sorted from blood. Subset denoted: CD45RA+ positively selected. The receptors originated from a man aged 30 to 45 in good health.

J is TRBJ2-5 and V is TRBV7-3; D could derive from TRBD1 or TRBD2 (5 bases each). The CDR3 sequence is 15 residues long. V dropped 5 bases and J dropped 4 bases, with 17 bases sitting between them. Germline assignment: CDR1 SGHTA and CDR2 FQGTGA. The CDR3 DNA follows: TGTGCCAGCAGCGCCCAGACGGGACGGAGAGAGACCCAGTACTTC. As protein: CASSAQTGRRETQYF.

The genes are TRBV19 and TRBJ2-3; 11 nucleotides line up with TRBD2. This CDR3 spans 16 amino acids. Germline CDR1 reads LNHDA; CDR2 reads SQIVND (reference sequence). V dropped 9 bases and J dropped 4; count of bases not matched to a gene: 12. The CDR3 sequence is CASNLGASGRSDTQYF. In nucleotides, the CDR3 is TGTGCCAGCAACCTCGGGGCTAGCGGGAGGTCAGATACGCAGTATTTT.

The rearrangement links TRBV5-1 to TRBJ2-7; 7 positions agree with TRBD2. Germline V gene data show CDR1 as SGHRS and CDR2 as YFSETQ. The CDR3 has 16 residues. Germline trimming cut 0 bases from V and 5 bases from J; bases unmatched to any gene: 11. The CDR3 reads CASSLGLAESGNEQYF. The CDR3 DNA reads TGCGCCAGCAGCTTGGGGCTAGCGGAATCAGGAAACGAGCAGTACTTC.

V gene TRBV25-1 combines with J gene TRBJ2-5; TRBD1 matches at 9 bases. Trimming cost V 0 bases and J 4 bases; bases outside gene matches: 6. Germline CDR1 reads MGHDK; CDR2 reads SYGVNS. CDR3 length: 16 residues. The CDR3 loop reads CASSEYRGTGPETQYF. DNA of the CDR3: TGTGCCAGCAGTGAATATCGAGGGACAGGGCCAGAGACCCAGTACTTC.

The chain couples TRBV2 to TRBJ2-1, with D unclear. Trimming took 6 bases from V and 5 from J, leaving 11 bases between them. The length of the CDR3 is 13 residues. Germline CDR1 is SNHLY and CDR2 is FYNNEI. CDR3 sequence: CASRIGHNNEQFF. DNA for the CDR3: TGTGCCAGCAGGATCGGCCACAACAATGAGCAGTTCTTC.

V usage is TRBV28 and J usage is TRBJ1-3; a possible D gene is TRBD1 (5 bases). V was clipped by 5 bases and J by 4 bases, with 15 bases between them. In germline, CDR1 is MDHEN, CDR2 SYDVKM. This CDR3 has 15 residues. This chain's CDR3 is CASSTGPTEGNTIYF. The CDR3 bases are TGTGCCAGCAGTACGGGACCGACGGAGGGAAACACCATATATTTT.

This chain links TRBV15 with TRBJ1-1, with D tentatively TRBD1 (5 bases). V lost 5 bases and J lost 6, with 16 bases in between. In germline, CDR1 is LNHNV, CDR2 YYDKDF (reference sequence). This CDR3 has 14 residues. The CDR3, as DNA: TGTGCCACCAGCTCAGGGTGGGGTCGGCCTGAAGCTTTCTTT. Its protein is CATSSGWGRPEAFF.

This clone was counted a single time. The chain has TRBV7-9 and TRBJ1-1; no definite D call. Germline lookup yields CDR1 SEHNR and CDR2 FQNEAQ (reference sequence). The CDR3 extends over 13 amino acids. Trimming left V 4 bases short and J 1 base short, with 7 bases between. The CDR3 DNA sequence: TGTGCCAGCAGCTCTTCAACGAACACTGAAGCTTTCTTT. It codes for CASSSSTNTEAFF.

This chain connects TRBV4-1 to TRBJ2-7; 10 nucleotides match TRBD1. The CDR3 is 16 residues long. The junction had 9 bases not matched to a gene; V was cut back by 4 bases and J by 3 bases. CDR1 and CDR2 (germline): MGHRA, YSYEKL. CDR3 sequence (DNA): TGCGCCAGCAGCCTTCGGGACAGGGGTCTCGGCTACGAGCAGTACTTC. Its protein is CASSLRDRGLGYEQYF.

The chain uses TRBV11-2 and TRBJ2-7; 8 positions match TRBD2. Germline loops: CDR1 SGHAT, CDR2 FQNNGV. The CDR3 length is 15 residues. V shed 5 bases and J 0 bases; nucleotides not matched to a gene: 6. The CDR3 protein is CASSRLAQSSYEQYF. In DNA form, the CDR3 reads TGTGCCAGCAGCCGACTAGCGCAAAGCTCCTACGAGCAGTACTTC.

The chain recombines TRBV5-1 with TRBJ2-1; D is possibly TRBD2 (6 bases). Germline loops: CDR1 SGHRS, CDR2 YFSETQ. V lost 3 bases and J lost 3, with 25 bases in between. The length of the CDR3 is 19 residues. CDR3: CASSSPRVSALSGYNEQFF. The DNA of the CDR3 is TGCGCCAGCAGCTCCCCAAGGGTTTCTGCCCTTAGCGGCTACAATGAGCAGTTCTTC. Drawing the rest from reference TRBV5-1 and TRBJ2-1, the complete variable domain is KAGVTQTPRYLIKTRGQQVTLSCSPISGHRSVSWYQQTPGQGLQFLFEYFSETQRNKGNFPGRFSGRQFSNSRSEMNVSTLELGDSALYLCASSSPRVSALSGYNEQFFGPGTRLTVL.

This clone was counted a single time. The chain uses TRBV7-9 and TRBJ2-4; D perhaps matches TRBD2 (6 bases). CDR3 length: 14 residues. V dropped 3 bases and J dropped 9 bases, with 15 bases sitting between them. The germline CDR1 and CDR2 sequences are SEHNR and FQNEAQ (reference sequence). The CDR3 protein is CASSFETRFGIQYF. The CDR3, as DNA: TGTGCCAGCAGCTTTGAGACTAGATTTGGCATTCAGTACTTC. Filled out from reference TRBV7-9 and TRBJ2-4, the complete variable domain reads DTGVSQNPRHKITKRGQNVTFRCDPISEHNRLYWYRQTLGQGPEFLTYFQNEAQLEKSRLLSDRFSAERPKGSFSTLEIQRTEQGDSAMYLCASSFETRFGIQYFGAGTRLSVL.

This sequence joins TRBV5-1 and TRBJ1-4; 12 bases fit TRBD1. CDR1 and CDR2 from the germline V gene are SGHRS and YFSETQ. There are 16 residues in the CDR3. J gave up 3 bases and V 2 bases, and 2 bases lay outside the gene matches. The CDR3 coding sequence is TGCGCCAGCAGCTTCGGGACAGGGGGCTCTAATGAAAAACTGTTTTTT. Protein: CASSFGTGGSNEKLFF.

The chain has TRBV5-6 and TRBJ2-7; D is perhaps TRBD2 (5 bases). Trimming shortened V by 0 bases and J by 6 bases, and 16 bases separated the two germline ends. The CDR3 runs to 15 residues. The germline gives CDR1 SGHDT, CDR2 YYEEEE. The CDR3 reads CASSLAPAGMGEQYF. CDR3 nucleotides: TGTGCCAGCAGCTTGGCCCCGGCGGGTATGGGCGAGCAGTACTTC. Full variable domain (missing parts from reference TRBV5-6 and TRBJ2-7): DAGVTQSPTHLIKTRGQQVTLRCSPKSGHDTVSWYQQALGQGPQFIFQYYEEEERQRGNFPDRFSGHQFPNYSSELNVNALLLGDSALYLCASSLAPAGMGEQYFGPGTRLTVT.

The CDR3 coding sequence is TGTGCCACGACTATGACAAACTACAATGAGCAGTTCTTC. It codes for CATTMTNYNEQFF. The rearrangement links TRBV27 to TRBJ2-1, with D possibly being TRBD2 (5 bases). This CDR3 has 13 amino acids. V was shortened by 10 bases and J by 3 bases, with 13 bases between the two germline ends. The germline gives CDR1 MNHEY, CDR2 SMNVEV (reference sequence).

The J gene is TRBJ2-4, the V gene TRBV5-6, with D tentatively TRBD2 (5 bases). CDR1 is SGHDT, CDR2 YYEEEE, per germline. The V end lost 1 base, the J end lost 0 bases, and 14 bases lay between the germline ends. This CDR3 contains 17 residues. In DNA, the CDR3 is TGTGCCAGCAGCTTGTCGGGGAGTTCCTTAGCCAAAAACATTCAGTACTTC. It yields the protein CASSLSGSSLAKNIQYF.

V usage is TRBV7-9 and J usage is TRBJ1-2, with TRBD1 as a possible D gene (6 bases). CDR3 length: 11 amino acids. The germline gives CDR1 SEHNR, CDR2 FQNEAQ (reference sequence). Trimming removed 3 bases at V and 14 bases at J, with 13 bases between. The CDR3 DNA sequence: TGTGCCAGCAGCTTCCCAACAGGGTCAACCTTC. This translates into CASSFPTGSTF.